These 10 T cell receptor beta chains were all obtained from the same sample, sequenced in a study of radiotherapy plus CTLA-4 blockade in lung cancer. Assay used: immunoSEQ multiplex PCR; TCRdb lists only in-frame clones, some missing. The profile covers around 70,000 clones, with around 83% appearing a single time and less than 5% taken by the ten largest. The sample was peripheral blood, taken from a patient treated with radiotherapy plus ipilimumab. The source of these receptors is a human donor with non-small cell lung cancer who had a partial response to radiotherapy plus ipilimumab.

The chain combines TRBV5-1 with TRBJ1-1, with a tentative D call TRBD1 (5 bases). CDR3 length: 13 amino acids. Looked up from germline, CDR1 is SGHRS and CDR2 is YFSETQ. Trimming removed 4 bases at V and 0 bases at J, with 7 bases between. The CDR3 loop is CASSPGVNTEAFF. The CDR3 DNA sequence: TGCGCCAGCAGCCCGGGGGTGAACACTGAAGCTTTCTTT.

This chain links TRBV11-2 with TRBJ2-1, with 10 bases lining up with TRBD2. V dropped 5 bases and J dropped 10; count of bases not matched to a gene: 8. This CDR3 contains 14 residues. The germline V gene encodes CDR1 SGHAT and CDR2 FQNNGV. CDR3 sequence reads: CASSPVGTSAEQFF. The CDR3 nucleotides are TGTGCCAGCAGCCCAGTGGGGACTAGCGCCGAGCAGTTCTTC.

This clone was counted between two and nine times. The chain recombines TRBV4-1 with TRBJ2-1, with 9 bases fitting TRBD1. V lost 2 bases to trimming and J lost 5 bases; unmatched junction nucleotides: 4. The germline gives CDR1 MGHRA, CDR2 YSYEKL. The CDR3 length is 15 residues. The CDR3 is CASSQTGTGNNEQFF. The CDR3, as DNA: TGCGCCAGCAGCCAAACCGGGACAGGGAACAATGAGCAGTTCTTC.

The chain couples TRBV9 to TRBJ1-2; no firm D call. Germline V gene data show CDR1 as SGDLS and CDR2 as YYNGEE. The CDR3 runs to 15 residues. Trimming cost V 4 bases and J 4 bases, with 17 bases left between them. CDR3 sequence: CASSPREVNTYGYTF. CDR3 in DNA: TGTGCCAGCAGCCCTCGCGAAGTGAATACCTATGGCTACACCTTC.

This clone was seen only once. The J gene is TRBJ2-2, the V gene TRBV7-9, with 9 bases that match TRBD1. CDR3 length equals 17 residues. Per the germline V gene, CDR1 is SEHNR and CDR2 is FQNEAQ (reference sequence). Trimming cost V 6 bases and J 4 bases; bases outside gene matches: 12. CDR3 region: CASRPTYGTGITGELFF. As DNA, the CDR3 is TGTGCCAGCAGGCCTACGTATGGGACAGGGATCACCGGGGAGCTGTTTTTT.

The chain has TRBV6-1 and TRBJ1-1; 7 bases match TRBD1. The V gene end was trimmed by 0 bases and the J gene end by 3 bases; junction bases not matched to a gene: 7. CDR1 MNHNS and CDR2 SASEGT come from the germline V gene. The CDR3 runs 16 residues. CDR3 in DNA: TGTGCCAGCAGTGAAGCAAGTGACAGGGAGCACACTGAAGCTTTCTTT. Translating it yields CASSEASDREHTEAFF.

The gene calls are TRBV7-9 and TRBJ2-7, with D possibly TRBD1 on 5 matching bases. V lost 4 bases to trimming and J lost 3 bases, with 13 bases between them. This CDR3 contains 14 residues. The germline V gene encodes CDR1 SEHNR and CDR2 FQNEAQ (reference sequence). Here the CDR3 reads CASSSPDSFYEQYF. In nucleotides, the CDR3 is TGTGCCAGCAGCTCCCCAGACAGCTTCTACGAGCAGTACTTC.

The rearrangement links TRBV9 to TRBJ1-5; tentatively, D is TRBD1 (6 bases). The CDR3 contains 17 residues. The germline V gene has CDR1 SGDLS and CDR2 YYNGEE. V lost 4 bases and J 5 bases, leaving 22 bases between the germline ends. This CDR3 is CASSRDNGRNADQPQHF. CDR3 DNA: TGTGCCAGCAGCCGGGACAACGGAAGGAATGCTGATCAGCCCCAGCATTTT.

The chain links TRBV4-1 to TRBJ2-1, with D tentatively TRBD2 (6 bases). Germline CDR1 MGHRA, CDR2 YSYEKL. This CDR3 comprises 12 residues. V lost 4 bases, J lost 9 bases, and 10 bases lay in between. The CDR3 loop is CASSPTRGEQFF. CDR3 in DNA: TGCGCCAGCAGCCCGACTAGGGGTGAGCAGTTCTTC.

This chain uses TRBV9 with TRBJ1-2; maybe TRBD1 (5 bases). This CDR3 contains 12 residues. Trimming took off 4 bases at V and 8 bases at J, with 12 bases between the two ends. Looked up from germline, CDR1 is SGDLS and CDR2 is YYNGEE. CDR3 in amino acids: CASSLGAQGYTF. The CDR3 DNA is TGTGCCAGCAGCTTAGGGGCCCAGGGCTACACCTTC.